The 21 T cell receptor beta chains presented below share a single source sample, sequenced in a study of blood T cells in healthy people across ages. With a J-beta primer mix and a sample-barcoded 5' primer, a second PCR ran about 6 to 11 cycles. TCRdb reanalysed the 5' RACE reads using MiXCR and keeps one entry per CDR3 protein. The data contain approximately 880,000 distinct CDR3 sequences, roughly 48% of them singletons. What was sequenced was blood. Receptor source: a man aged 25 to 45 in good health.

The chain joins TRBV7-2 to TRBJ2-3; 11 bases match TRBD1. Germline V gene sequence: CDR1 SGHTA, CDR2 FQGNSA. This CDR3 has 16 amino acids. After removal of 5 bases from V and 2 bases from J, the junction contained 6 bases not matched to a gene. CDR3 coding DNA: TGTGCCAGCAGCGCCCGGACAGGGGGCCTCACAGATACGCAGTATTTT. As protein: CASSARTGGLTDTQYF.

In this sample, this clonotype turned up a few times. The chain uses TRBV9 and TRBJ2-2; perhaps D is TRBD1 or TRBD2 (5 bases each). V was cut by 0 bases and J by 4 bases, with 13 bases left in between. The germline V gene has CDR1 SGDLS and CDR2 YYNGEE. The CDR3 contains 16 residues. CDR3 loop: CASSVDWQGATGELFF. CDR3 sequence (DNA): TGTGCCAGCAGCGTAGATTGGCAGGGAGCCACCGGGGAGCTGTTTTTT.

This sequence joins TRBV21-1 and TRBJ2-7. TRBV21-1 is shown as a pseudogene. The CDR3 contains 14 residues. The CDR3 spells CASSMILGSYEQYF. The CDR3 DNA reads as TGTGCCAGCAGCATGATCCTTGGCTCCTACGAGCAGTACTTC.

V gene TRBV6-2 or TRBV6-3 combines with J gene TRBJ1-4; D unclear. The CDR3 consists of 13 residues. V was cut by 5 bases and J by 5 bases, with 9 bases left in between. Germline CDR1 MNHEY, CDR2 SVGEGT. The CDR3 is CASSGDWNEKLFF. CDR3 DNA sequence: TGTGCCAGCAGTGGAGACTGGAATGAAAAACTGTTTTTT.

CDR3 loop: CSAPRLVSANYEQYF. CDR3 nucleotide sequence: TGCAGTGCTCCTCGACTAGTCAGCGCAAACTACGAGCAGTACTTC. The chain carries TRBV20-1 and TRBJ2-5; weak D call: TRBD2 (6 bases). The DNA end favors TRBJ2-7, so the J call may be wrong. The CDR3 sequence is 15 residues long. Per germline, CDR1 DFQATT and CDR2 SNEGSKA (reference sequence).

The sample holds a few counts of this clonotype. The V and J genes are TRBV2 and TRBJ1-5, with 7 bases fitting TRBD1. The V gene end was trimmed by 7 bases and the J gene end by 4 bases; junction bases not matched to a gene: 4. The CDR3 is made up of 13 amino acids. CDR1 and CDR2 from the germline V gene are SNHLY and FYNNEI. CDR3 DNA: TGTGCCAGCAAGTTGACAGGGAATCAGCCCCAGCATTTT. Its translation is CASKLTGNQPQHF.

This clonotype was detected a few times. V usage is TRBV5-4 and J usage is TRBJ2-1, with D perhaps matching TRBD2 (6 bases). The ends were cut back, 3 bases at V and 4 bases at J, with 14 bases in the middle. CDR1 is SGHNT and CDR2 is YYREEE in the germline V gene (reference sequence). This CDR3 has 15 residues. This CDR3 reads CASSSLGTLYNEQFF. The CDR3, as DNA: TGTGCCAGCAGCTCCCTCGGGACTCTATACAATGAGCAGTTCTTC.

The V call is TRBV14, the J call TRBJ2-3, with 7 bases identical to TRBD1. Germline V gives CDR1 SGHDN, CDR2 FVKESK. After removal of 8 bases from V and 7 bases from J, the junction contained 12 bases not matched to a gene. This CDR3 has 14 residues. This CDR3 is CASYKGGAVNTQYF. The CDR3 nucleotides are TGTGCCAGCTATAAAGGGGGCGCGGTTAATACGCAGTATTTT.

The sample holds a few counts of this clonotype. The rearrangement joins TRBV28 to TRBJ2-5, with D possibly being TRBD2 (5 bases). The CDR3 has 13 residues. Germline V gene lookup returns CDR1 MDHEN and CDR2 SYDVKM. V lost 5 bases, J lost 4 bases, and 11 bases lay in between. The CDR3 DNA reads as TGTGCCAGCAGTAACCCAGGAGGAGAGACCCAGTACTTC. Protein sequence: CASSNPGGETQYF.

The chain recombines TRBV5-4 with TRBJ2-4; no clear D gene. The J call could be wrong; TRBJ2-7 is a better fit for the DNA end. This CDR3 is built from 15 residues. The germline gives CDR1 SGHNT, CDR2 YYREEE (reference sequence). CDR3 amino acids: CASSLNFDSPYEQYF. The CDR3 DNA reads TGTGCCAGCAGCTTGAACTTCGACTCCCCCTACGAGCAGTACTTC.

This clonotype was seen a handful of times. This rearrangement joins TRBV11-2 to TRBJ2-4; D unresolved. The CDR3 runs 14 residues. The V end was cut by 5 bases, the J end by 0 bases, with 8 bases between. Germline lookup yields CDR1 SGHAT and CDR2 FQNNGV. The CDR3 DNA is TGTGCCAGCAGCCCGAAGTTAGCCAAAAACATTCAGTACTTC. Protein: CASSPKLAKNIQYF.

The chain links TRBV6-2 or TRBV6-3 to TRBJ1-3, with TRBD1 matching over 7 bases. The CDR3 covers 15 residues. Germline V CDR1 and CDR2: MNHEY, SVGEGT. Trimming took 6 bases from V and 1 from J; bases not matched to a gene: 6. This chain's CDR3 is CASRDQQGSGNTIYF. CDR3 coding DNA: TGTGCCAGCAGAGACCAACAGGGGTCTGGAAACACCATATATTTT.

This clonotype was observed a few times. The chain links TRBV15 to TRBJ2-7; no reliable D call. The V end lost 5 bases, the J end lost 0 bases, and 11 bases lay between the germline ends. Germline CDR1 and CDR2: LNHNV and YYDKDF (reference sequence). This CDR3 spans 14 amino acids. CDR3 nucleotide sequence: TGTGCCACCAGCGTCGTCAGAGACTCCTACGAGCAGTACTTC. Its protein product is CATSVVRDSYEQYF.

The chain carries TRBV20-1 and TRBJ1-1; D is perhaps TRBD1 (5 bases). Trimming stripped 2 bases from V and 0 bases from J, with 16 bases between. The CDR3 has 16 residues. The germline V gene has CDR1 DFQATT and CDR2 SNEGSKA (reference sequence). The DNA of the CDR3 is TGCAGTGCTAGAACCGTCGGGGGGTCGATGAACACTGAAGCTTTCTTT. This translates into CSARTVGGSMNTEAFF.

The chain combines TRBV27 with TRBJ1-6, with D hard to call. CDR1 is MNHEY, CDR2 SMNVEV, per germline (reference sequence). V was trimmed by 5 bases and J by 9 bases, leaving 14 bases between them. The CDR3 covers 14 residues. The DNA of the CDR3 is TGTGCCAGCAGTCCCAACAGTGGGAGTTCACCCCTCCACTTT. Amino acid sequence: CASSPNSGSSPLHF.

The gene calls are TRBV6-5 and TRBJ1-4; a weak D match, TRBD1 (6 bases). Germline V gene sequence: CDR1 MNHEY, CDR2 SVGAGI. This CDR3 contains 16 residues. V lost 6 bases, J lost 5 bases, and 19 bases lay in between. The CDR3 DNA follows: TGTGCCAGCAGCCCCAGGCCGGGGGGCCCCAATGAAAAACTGTTTTTT. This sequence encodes CASSPRPGGPNEKLFF.

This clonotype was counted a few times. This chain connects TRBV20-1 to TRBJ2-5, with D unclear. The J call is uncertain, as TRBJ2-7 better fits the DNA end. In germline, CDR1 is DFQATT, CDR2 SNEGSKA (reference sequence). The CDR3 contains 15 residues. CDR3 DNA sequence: TGCAGTGCTAGAGCTCTGCAGCCACAAGGCTACGAGCAGTACTTC. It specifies CSARALQPQGYEQYF.

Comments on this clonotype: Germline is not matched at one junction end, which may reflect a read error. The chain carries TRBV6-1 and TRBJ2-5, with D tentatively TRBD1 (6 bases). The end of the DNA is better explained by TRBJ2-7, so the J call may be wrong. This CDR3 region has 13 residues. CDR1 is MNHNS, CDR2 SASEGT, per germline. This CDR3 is CTSLFGQSYEQYF. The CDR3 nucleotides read TGTACCAGCCTTTTCGGACAGAGCTACGAGCAGTACTTC.

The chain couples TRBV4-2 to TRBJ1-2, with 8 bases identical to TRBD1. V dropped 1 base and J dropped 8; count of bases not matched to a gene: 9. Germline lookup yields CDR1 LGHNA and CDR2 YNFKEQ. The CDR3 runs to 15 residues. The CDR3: CASSQADRVLGGYTF. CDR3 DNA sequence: TGTGCCAGCAGCCAAGCGGACAGGGTTCTAGGGGGCTACACCTTC.

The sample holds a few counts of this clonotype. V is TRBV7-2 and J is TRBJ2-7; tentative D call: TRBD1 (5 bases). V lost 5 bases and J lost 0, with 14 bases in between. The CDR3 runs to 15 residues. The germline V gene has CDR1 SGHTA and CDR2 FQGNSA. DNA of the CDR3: TGTGCCAGCAGCCTTTCACAGGCCGTCTCCTACGAGCAGTACTTC. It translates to CASSLSQAVSYEQYF. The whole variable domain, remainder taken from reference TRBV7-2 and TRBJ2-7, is GAGVSQSPSNKVTEKGKDVELRCDPISGHTALYWYRQSLGQGLEFLIYFQGNSAPDKSGLPSDRFSAERTGGSVSTLTIQRTQQEDSAVYLCASSLSQAVSYEQYFGPGTRLTVT.

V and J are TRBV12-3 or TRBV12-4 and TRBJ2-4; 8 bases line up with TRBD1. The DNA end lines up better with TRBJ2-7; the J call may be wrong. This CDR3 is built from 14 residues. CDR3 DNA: TGTGCCAGCAGTTTTAGGACAGGGTCCCTCGAGCAGTACTTC. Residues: CASSFRTGSLEQYF.